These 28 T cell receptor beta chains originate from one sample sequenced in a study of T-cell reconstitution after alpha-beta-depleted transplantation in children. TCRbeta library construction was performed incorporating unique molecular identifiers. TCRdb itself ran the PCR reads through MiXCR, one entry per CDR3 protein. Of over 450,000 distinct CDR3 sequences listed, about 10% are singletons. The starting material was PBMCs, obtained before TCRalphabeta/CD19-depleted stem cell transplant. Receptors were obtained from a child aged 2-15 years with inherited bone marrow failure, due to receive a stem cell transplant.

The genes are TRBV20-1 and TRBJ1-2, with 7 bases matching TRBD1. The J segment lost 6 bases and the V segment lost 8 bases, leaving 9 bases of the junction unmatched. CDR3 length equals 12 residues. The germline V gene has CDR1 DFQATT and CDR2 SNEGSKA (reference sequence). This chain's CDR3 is CSLSEGADGYTF. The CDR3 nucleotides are TGCAGTCTAAGCGAGGGGGCGGATGGCTACACCTTC.

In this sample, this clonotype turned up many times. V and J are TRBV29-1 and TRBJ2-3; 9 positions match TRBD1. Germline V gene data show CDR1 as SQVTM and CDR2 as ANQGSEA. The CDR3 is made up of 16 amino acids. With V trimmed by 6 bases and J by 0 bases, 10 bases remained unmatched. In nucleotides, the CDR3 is TGCAGCGTCGGGGACAGGGTACAACTAAGCACAGATACGCAGTATTTT. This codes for CSVGDRVQLSTDTQYF.

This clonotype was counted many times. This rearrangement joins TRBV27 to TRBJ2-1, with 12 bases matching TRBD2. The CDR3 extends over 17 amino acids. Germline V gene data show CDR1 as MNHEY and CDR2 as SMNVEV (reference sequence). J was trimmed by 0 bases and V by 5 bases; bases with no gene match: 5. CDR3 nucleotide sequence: TGTGCCAGCAGTCCTGGGACTAGCGGGCCCTCCTACAATGAGCAGTTCTTC. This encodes CASSPGTSGPSYNEQFF.

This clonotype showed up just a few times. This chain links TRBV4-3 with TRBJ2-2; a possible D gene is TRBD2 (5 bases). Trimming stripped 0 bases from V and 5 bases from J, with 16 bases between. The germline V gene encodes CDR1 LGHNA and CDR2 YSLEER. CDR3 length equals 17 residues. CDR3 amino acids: CASSQDRPGWLTGELFF. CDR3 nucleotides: TGCGCCAGCAGCCAAGATAGGCCGGGATGGCTAACCGGGGAGCTGTTTTTT.

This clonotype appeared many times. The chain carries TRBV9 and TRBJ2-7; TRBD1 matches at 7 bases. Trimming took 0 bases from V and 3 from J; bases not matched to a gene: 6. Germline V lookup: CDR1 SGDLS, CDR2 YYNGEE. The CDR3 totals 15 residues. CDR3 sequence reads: CASSVAGDSSYEQYF. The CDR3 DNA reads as TGTGCCAGCAGCGTAGCCGGGGACAGCAGCTACGAGCAGTACTTC.

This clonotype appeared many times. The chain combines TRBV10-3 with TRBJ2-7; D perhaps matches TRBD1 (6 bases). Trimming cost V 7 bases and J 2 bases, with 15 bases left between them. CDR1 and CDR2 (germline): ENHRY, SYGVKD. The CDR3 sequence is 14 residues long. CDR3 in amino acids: CAITPSSGAYEQYF. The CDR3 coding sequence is TGTGCCATCACCCCCTCTTCAGGGGCCTACGAGCAGTACTTC.

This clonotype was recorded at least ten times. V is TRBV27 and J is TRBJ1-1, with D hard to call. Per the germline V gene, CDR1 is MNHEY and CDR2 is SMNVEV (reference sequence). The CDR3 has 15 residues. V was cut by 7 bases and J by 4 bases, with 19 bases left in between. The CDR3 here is CASNDVVRWGTEAFF. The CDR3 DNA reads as TGTGCCAGCAACGACGTGGTCCGTTGGGGCACTGAAGCTTTCTTT.

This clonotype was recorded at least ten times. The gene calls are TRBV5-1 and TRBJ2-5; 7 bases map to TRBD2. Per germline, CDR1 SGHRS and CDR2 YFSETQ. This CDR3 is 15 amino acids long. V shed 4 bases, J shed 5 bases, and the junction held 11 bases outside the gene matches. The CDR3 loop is CASSRLGGQRETQYF. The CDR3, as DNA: TGCGCCAGCAGCAGACTGGGAGGGCAGCGCGAGACCCAGTACTTC.

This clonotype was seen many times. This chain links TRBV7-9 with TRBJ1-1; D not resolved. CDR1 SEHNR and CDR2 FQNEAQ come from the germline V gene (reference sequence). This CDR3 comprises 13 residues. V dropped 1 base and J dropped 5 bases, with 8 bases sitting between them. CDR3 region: CASSLERITEAFF. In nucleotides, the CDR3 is TGTGCCAGCAGCTTAGAAAGAATTACTGAAGCTTTCTTT.

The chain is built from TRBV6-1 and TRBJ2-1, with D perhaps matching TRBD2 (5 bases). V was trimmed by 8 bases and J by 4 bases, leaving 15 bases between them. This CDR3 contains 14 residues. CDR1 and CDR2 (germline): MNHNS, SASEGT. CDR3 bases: TGTGCCAGCGCTACCCAGCGGTCATACAATGAGCAGTTCTTC. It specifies CASATQRSYNEQFF.

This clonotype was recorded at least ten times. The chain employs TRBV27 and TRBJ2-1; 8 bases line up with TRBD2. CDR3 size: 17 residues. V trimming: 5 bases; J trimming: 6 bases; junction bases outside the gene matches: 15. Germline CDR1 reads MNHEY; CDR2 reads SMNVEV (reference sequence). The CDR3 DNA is TGTGCCAGCAGTGGTCACAATCCGGGACTAGAGGGCAATGAGCAGTTCTTC. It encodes CASSGHNPGLEGNEQFF.

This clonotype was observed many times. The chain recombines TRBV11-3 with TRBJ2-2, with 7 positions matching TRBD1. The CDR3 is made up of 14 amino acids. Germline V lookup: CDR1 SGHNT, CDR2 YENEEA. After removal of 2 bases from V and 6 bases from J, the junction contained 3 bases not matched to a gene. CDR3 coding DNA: TGTGCCAGCAGCTTAACGACAGGGCCCGGGGAGCTGTTTTTT. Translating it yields CASSLTTGPGELFF. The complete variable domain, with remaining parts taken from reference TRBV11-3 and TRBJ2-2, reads EAGVVQSPRYKIIEKKQPVAFWCNPISGHNTLYWYLQNLGQGPELLIRYENEEAVDDSQLPKDRFSAERLKGVDSTLKIQPAELGDSAVYLCASSLTTGPGELFFGEGSRLTVL.

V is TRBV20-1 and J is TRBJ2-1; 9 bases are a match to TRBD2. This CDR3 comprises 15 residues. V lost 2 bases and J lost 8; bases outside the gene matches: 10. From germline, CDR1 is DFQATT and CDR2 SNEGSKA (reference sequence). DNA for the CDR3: TGCAGTGCTAGACACCCGGGACTAGCTCTGTATGAGCAGTTCTTC. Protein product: CSARHPGLALYEQFF.

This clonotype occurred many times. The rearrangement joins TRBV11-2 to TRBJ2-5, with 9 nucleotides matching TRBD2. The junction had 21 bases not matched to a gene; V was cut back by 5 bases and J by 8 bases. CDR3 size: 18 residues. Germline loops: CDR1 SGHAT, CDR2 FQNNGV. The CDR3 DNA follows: TGTGCCAGCAGCCCGACGCCTAGCGGGGACTCCAAAGGGTATACCCAGTACTTC. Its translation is CASSPTPSGDSKGYTQYF.

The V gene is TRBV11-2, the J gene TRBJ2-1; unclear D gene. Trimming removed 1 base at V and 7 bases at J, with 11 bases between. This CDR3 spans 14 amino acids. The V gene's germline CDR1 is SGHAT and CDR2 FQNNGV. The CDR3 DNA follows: TGTGCCAGCAGCTTAGTAGCCGTAGGGAATGAGCAGTTCTTC. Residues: CASSLVAVGNEQFF.

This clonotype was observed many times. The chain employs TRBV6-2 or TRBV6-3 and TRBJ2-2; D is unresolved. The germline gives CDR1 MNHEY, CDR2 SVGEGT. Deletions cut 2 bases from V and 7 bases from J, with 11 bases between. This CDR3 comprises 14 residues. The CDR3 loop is CASSYGILGGELFF. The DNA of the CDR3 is TGTGCCAGCAGTTACGGAATCTTGGGCGGGGAGCTGTTTTTT.

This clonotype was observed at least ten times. CDR3 sequence: CSARVRGGEQYF. Here the CDR3 DNA reads TGCAGTGCTAGAGTTCGGGGAGGCGAGCAGTACTTC. This chain uses TRBV20-1 with TRBJ2-7, with a possible D match to TRBD2 (6 bases). The V gene lost 1 base and the J gene lost 6 bases, with 10 bases spanning the gap. The CDR3 loop spans 12 amino acids. Germline V gene data show CDR1 as DFQATT and CDR2 as SNEGSKA (reference sequence).

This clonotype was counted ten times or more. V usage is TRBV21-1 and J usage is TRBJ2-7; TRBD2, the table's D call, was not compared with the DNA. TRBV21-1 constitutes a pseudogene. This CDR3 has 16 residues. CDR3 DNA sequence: TGTGCCAGCAGCAAAATTGGGACTAGATCCCTATACGAGCAGTACTTC. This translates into CASSKIGTRSLYEQYF.

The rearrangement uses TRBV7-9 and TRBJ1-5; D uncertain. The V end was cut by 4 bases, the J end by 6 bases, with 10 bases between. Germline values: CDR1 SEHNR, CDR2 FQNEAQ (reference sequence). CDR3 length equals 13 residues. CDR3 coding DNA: TGTGCCAGCAGCTCCATCCCTGGTCAGCCCCAGCATTTT. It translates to CASSSIPGQPQHF.

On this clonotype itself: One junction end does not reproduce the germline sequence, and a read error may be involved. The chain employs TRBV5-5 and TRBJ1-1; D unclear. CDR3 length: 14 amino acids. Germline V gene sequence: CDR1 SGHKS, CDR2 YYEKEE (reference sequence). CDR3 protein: CAGSLVSPNTEAFF. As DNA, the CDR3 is TGTGCCGGCAGCTTGGTGTCGCCGAACACTGAAGCTTTCTTT.

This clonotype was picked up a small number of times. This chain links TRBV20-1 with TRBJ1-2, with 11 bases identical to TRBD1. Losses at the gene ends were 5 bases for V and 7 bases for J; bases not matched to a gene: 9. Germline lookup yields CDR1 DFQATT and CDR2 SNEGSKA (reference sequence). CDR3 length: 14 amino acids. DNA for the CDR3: TGCAGTGCTCGCCACCTCGGGACAGGGGGTGGCTACACCTTC. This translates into CSARHLGTGGGYTF.

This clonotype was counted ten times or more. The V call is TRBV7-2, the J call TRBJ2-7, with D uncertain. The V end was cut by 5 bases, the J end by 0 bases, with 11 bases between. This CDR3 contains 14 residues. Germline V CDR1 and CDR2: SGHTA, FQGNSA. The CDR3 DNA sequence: TGTGCCAGCAGCGAACGACGTTCCTCCTACGAGCAGTACTTC. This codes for CASSERRSSYEQYF.

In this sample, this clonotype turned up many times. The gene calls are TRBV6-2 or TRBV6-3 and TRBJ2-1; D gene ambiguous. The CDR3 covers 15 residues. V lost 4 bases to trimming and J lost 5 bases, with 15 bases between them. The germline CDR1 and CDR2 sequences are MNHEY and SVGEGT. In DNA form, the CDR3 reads TGTGCCAGCAGTTCCTTCCTCGTCCAAGACAATGAGCAGTTCTTC. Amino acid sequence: CASSSFLVQDNEQFF.

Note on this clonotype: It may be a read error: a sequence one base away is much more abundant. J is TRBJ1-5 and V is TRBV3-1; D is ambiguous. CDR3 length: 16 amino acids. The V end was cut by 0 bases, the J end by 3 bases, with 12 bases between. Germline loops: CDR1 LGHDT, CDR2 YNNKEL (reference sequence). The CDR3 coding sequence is TGTGCCAGCAGCCAAGATTGCTCGGGTTCCAATCAGCCCCAGCATTTT. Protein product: CASSQDCSGSNQPQHF.

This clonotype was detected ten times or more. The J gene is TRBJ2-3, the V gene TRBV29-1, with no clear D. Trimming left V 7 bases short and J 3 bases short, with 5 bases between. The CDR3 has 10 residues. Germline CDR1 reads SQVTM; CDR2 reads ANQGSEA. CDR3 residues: CSAPTDTQYF. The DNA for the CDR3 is TGCAGCGCCCCAACAGATACGCAGTATTTT.

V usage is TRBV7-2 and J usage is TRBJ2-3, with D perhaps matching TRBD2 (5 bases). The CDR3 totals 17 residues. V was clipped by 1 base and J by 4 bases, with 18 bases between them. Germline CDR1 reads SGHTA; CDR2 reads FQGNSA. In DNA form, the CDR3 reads TGTGCCAGCAGCTTAGTTGCCCTAGGGTCGGAGGCAGATACGCAGTATTTT. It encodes CASSLVALGSEADTQYF.

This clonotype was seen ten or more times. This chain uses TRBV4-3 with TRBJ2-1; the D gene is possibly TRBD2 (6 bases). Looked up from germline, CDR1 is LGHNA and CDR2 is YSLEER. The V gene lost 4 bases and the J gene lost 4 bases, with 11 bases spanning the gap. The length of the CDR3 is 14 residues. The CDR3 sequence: CASSPSDYYNEQFF. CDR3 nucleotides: TGCGCCAGCAGCCCCTCGGACTATTACAATGAGCAGTTCTTC.

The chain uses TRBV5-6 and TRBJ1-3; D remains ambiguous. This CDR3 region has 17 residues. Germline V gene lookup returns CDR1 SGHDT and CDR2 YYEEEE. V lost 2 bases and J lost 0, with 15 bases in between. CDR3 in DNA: TGTGCCAGCAGCTTATCGTTTGGGCACATCTCTGGAAACACCATATATTTT. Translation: CASSLSFGHISGNTIYF.